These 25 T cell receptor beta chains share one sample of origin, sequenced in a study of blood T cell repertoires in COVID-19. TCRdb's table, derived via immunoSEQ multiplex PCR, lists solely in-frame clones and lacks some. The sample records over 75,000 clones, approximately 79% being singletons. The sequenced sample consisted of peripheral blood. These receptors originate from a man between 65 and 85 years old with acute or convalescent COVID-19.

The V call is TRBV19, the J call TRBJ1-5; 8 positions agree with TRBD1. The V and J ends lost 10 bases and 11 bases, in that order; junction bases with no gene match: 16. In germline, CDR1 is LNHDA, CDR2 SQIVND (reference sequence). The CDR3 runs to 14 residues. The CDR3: CATSDRALSLTQHF. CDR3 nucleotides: TGTGCCACCTCGGACAGGGCCCTTTCATTGACCCAGCATTTT. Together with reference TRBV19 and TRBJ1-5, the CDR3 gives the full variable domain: DGGITQSPKYLFRKEGQNVTLSCEQNLNHDAMYWYRQDPGQGLRLIYYSQIVNDFQKGDIAEGYSVSREKKESFPLTVTSAQKNPTAFYLCATSDRALSLTQHFGDGTRLSIL.

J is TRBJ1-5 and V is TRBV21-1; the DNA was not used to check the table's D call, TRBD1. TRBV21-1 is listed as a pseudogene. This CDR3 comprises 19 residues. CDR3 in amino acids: CASSKVNGQQETGNQPQHF. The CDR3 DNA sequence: TGTGCCAGCAGCAAAGTAAACGGACAGCAAGAAACCGGCAATCAGCCCCAGCATTTT.

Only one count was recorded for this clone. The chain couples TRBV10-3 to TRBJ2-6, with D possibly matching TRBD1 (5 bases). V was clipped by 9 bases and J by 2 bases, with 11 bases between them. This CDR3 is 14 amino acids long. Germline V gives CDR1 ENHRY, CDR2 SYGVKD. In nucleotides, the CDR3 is TGTGCCATGGGAAAGGGGCCTGGGGCCAACGTCCTGACTTTC. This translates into CAMGKGPGANVLTF.

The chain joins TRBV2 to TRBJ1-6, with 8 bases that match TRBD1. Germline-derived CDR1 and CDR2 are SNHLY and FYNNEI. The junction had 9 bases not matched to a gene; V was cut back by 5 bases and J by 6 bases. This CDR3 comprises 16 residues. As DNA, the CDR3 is TGTGCCAGCAGTCACAGACCGGGACAGGTTAATTCACCCCTCCACTTT. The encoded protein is CASSHRPGQVNSPLHF.

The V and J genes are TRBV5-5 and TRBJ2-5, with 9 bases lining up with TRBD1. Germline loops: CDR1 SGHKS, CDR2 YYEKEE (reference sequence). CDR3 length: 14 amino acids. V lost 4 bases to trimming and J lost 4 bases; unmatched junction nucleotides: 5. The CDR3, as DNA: TGTGCCAGCAGCCCTACAGGGGGCACAGAGACCCAGTACTTC. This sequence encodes CASSPTGGTETQYF.

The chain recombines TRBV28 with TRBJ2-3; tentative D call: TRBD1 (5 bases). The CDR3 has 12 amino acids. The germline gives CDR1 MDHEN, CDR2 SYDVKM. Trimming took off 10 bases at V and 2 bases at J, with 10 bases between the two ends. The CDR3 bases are TGTGCCACCCGGACACCCACAGATACGCAGTATTTT. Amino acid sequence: CATRTPTDTQYF.

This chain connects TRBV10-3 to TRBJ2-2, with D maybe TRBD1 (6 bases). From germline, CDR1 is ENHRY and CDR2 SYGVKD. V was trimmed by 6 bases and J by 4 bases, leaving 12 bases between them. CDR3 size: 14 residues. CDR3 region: CAISPGHPTGELFF. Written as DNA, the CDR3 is TGTGCCATCAGCCCGGGACACCCCACCGGGGAGCTGTTTTTT.

The CDR3 sequence is CASSLSGQGMEGPGNTIYF. CDR3 in DNA: TGTGCCAGCAGTTTATCGGGACAGGGTATGGAGGGACCTGGAAACACCATATATTTT. The rearrangement uses TRBV27 and TRBJ1-3; 9 bases map to TRBD1. Germline trimming cut 0 bases from V and 2 bases from J; bases unmatched to any gene: 11. This CDR3 region has 19 residues. Germline V gene sequence: CDR1 MNHEY, CDR2 SMNVEV (reference sequence).

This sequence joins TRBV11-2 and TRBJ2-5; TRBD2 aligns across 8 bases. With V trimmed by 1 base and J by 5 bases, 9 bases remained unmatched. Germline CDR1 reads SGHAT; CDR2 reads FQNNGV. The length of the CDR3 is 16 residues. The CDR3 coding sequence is TGTGCCAGCAGCTTAGCCCACCGGGGGGGTCTGGAGACCCAGTACTTC. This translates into CASSLAHRGGLETQYF.

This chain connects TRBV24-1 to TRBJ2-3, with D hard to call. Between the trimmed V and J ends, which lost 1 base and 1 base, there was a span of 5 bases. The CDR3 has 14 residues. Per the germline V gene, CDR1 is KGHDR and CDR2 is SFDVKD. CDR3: CATSDFRGTDTQYF. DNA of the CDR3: TGTGCCACCAGTGATTTCCGCGGCACAGATACGCAGTATTTT.

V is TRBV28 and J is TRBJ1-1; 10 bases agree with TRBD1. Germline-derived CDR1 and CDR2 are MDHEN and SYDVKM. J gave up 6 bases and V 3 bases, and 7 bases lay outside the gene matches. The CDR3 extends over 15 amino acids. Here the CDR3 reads CASSFARTGGSEAFF. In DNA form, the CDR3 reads TGTGCCAGCAGTTTTGCCCGGACAGGGGGGTCTGAAGCTTTCTTT.

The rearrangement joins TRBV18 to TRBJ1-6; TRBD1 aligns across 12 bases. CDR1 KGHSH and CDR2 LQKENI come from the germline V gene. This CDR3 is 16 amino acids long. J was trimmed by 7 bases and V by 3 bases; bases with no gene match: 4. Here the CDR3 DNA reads TGTGCCAGCTCACCCGGGGACAGGGGGCGGAATTCACCCCTCCACTTT. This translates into CASSPGDRGRNSPLHF.

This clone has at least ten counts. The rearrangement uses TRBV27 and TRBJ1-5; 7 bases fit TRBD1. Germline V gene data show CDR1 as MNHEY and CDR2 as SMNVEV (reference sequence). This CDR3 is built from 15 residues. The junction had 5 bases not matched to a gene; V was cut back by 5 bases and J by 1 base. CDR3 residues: CASSRQQGSNQPQHF. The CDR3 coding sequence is TGTGCCAGCAGTCGTCAACAGGGGAGCAATCAGCCCCAGCATTTT.

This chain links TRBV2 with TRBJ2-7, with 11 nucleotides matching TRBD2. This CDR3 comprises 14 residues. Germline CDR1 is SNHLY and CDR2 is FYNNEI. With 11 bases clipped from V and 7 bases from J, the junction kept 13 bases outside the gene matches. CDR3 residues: CAVPLSLAGGEQYF. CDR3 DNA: TGTGCCGTCCCTCTTAGCCTAGCGGGAGGTGAGCAGTACTTC.

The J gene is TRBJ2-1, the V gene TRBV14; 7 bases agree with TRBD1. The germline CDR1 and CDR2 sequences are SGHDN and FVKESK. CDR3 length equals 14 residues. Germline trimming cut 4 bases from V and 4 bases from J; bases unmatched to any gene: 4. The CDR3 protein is CASSPPGQYNEQFF. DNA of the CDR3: TGTGCCAGCAGCCCTCCGGGACAGTACAATGAGCAGTTCTTC.

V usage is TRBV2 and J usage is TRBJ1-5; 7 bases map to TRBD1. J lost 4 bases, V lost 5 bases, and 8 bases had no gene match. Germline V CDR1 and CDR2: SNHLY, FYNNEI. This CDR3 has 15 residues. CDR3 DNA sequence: TGTGCCAGCAGTTGGACGACAGGGTCGAATCAGCCCCAGCATTTT. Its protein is CASSWTTGSNQPQHF.

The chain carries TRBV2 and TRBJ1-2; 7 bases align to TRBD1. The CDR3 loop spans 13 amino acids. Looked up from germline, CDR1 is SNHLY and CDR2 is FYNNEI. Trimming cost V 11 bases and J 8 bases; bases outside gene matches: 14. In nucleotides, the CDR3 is TGTGCCGGGGGGACAGAGAACCAGGGAGGCTACACCTTC. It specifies CAGGTENQGGYTF.

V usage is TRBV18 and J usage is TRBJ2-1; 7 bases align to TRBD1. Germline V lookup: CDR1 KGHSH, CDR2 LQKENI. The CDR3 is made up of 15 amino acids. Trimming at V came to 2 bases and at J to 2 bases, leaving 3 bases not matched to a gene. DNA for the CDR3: TGTGCCAGCTCACCAGCAGGGGGTACCTACAATGAGCAGTTCTTC. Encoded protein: CASSPAGGTYNEQFF.

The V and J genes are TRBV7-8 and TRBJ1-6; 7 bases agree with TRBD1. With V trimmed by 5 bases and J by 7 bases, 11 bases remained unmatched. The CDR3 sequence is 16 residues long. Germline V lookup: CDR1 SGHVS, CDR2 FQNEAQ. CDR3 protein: CASSRGRGVRNSPLHF. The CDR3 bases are TGTGCCAGCAGCCGAGGCAGGGGGGTGCGGAATTCACCCCTCCACTTT.

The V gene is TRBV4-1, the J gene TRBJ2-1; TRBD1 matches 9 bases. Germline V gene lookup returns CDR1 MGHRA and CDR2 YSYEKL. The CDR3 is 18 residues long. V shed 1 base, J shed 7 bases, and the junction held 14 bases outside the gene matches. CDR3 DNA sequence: TGCGCCAGCAGCCAAGGGATACTTCGACAGGGGGTGGGAAATGAGCAGTTCTTC. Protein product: CASSQGILRQGVGNEQFF.

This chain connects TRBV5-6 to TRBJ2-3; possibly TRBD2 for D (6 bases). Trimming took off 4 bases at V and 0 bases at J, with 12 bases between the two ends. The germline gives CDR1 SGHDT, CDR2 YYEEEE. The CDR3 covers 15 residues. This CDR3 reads CASSRRRGSTDTQYF. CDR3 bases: TGTGCCAGCAGCCGGAGGCGGGGCAGCACAGATACGCAGTATTTT.

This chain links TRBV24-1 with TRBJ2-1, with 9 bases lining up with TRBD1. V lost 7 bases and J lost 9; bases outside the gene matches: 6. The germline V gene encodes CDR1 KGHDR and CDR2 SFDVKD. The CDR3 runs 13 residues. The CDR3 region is CATSRDRVAEQFF. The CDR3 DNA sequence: TGTGCCACCAGCCGGGACAGGGTCGCTGAGCAGTTCTTC.

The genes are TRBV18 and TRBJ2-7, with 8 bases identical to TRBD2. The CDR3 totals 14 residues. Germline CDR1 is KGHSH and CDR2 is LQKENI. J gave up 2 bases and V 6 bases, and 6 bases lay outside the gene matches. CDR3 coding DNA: TGTGCCAGCTCGCCGGGACTAGGCACCTACGAGCAGTACGTC. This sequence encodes CASSPGLGTYEQYV.

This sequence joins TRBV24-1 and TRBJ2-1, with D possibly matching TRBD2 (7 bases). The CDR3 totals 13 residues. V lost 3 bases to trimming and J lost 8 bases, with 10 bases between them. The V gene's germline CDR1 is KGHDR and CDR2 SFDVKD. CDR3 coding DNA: TGTGCCACCAGTGATGGCGGGGGCCATGAGCAGTTCTTC. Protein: CATSDGGGHEQFF.

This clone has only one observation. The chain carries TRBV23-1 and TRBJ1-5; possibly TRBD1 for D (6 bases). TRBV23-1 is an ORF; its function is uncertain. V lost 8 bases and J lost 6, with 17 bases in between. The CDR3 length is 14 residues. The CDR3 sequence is CASSNRARIQPQHF. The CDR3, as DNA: TGCGCCAGCTCCAACAGGGCGAGAATTCAGCCCCAGCATTTT.